Described below is a single T cell receptor (beta chain) sequence and its context. Its antigen is unknown. Germline loops: CDR1 SGHKS, CDR2 YYEKEE (reference sequence). V shed 3 bases, J shed 0 bases, and the junction held 12 bases outside the gene matches. The CDR3 contains 18 residues. This entry belongs to a study of spatial heterogeneity in lung cancer. Study-level information: Patients with untreated early-stage non-small cell lung cancer, numbering 72, were the donors. Sequences of the beta chain were consistently detected in greater numbers than alpha-chain sequences. Broader study findings: Blood showed ubiquitous tumor TCRs more often at resection than at routine follow-up.

Time point reported: blood at routine non-recurrence follow-up after resection. Whole RNA obtained from tumor, nontumor lung or frozen PBMC underwent sequencing without sorting. TCRdb processed the 5' RACE reads anew with MiXCR; each CDR3 protein has one entry. The sample comprises around 120,000 distinct CDR3 sequences, 9% to 15% of which are singletons, and around 16% rests with the top ten. Sequencing used PBMCs, obtained at follow-up. The J gene is TRBJ2-7, the V gene TRBV5-5, with 10 bases aligning to TRBD1. The source is a male donor with early-stage non-small cell lung cancer. CDR3 DNA: TGTGCCAGCAGCTATTATGGATCGGGACAGGGGCCCTCCTACGAGCAGTACTTC. This translates into CASSYYGSGQGPSYEQYF.